One and the same sample provided the 20 T cell receptor beta chains below, sequenced in a study of regulatory T cells in long-lasting Graves disease. Time point indicated: newly diagnosed GD, antithyroid drugs for less than 3 months. RNA extracted from PBMCs served as the sequencing template. Arm-PCR of CDR3 regions and iRepertoire HTBI primers were used to build TCR beta libraries. TCRdb itself ran the multiplex PCR reads through MiXCR, one entry per CDR3 protein. The data show more than 450,000 distinct CDR3 sequences, 12% seen once. Separately, the same data were catalogued under a study of T cells in Graves' hyperthyroidism and ophthalmopathy.

The starting material was peripheral blood mononuclear cells (PBMCs), obtained at new diagnosis, from a patient treated with antithyroid drugs. The receptors here all came from a woman aged 25 to 39 with Graves disease.

This clonotype has just a few counts. The V gene is TRBV19, the J gene TRBJ1-3; D not certain. The CDR3 extends over 15 amino acids. The V end lost 1 base, the J end lost 0 bases, and 7 bases lay between the germline ends. Germline V gene lookup returns CDR1 LNHDA and CDR2 SQIVND (reference sequence). CDR3 region: CASSIGSSSGNTIYF. CDR3 DNA sequence: TGTGCCAGTAGTATAGGTTCCTCCTCTGGAAACACCATATATTTT.

At least ten counts were recorded for this clonotype. The rearrangement links TRBV28 to TRBJ2-2, with a possible D match to TRBD1 (5 bases). The CDR3 has 13 residues. Trimming removed 6 bases at V and 6 bases at J, with 11 bases between. CDR1 and CDR2 (germline): MDHEN, SYDVKM. CDR3 loop: CASRAGPAGELFF. CDR3 DNA sequence: TGTGCCAGCAGAGCAGGGCCGGCCGGGGAGCTGTTTTTT.

This clonotype showed up just a few times. The chain has TRBV10-3 and TRBJ2-7; D unresolved. Trimming stripped 2 bases from V and 4 bases from J, with 3 bases between. The CDR3 consists of 11 residues. The V gene's germline CDR1 is ENHRY and CDR2 SYGVKD. The CDR3 DNA follows: TGTGCCATCAGTGAGAGATACGAGCAGTACTTC. As protein: CAISERYEQYF.

This clonotype was counted ten times or more. The rearrangement uses TRBV2 and TRBJ2-3, with TRBD2 matching 11 bases. Germline V gene data show CDR1 as SNHLY and CDR2 as FYNNEI. V gave up 4 bases and J gave up 6 bases; unmatched junction bases: 9. The CDR3 has 16 amino acids. CDR3 in amino acids: CASSASLAGVWDTQYF. CDR3 DNA sequence: TGTGCCAGCAGTGCCTCACTAGCGGGAGTGTGGGATACGCAGTATTTT.

The table lists this clonotype with a few counts. A much larger clone differs by one base, so this may be a read error. The gene calls are TRBV27 and TRBJ2-1; 7 bases are shared with TRBD1. Germline V gives CDR1 MNHEY, CDR2 SMNVEV (reference sequence). J gave up 3 bases and V 6 bases, and 5 bases lay outside the gene matches. The CDR3 has 14 amino acids. The CDR3 DNA sequence: TGTGCCAGCAGGGCCGGGACAGACTACAATGAGCAGTTCTTC. Protein product: CASRAGTDYNEQFF.

With respect to this clonotype: A much larger clone sits a single nucleotide away, making a read error possible. No conserved phenylalanine or tryptophan is present at the end of the CDR3, so a read error is the likely explanation. V usage is TRBV19 and J usage is TRBJ1-1; 7 bases agree with TRBD1. V dropped 3 bases and J dropped 4; count of bases not matched to a gene: 8. CDR3 length: 15 residues. Germline CDR1 is LNHDA and CDR2 is SQIVND (reference sequence). Here the CDR3 DNA reads TGTGCCAGTAGTATCGAGTCCCAGGGGGTCACTGAAGCTTTCCTT. Protein: CASSIESQGVTEAFL.

This clonotype occurred many times. The V call is TRBV12-3 or TRBV12-4, the J call TRBJ1-1, with 7 nucleotides matching TRBD1. The ends lost 6 bases at V and 4 bases at J; junction bases unmatched: 5. This CDR3 has 13 amino acids. The CDR3 spells CASSFDRATEAFF. In DNA form, the CDR3 reads TGTGCCAGCAGCTTCGACAGGGCCACTGAAGCTTTCTTT.

This clonotype was counted at least ten times. V and J are TRBV2 and TRBJ2-5; 7 bases line up with TRBD2. The J segment lost 0 bases and the V segment lost 8 bases, leaving 9 bases of the junction unmatched. Germline lookup yields CDR1 SNHLY and CDR2 FYNNEI. This CDR3 has 15 residues. The CDR3 is CASASGTTYQETQYF. CDR3 nucleotides: TGTGCCAGCGCCTCCGGGACTACTTACCAAGAGACCCAGTACTTC.

About this clonotype itself: Just one base apart from a much larger clone, this may be a read error. The chain recombines TRBV7-3 with TRBJ2-6; 9 bases match TRBD2. The V gene's germline CDR1 is SGHTA and CDR2 FQGTGA. The CDR3 spans 18 residues. For the CDR3, the DNA is TGTGTCAGCAGCTTAATAGCGGGAGCGGTCTCTGGGGCCAACGTCCTGACTTTC. Its translation is CVSSLIAGAVSGANVLTF.

This clonotype showed up many times. V is TRBV18 and J is TRBJ2-1; D remains ambiguous. The CDR3 runs 12 residues. Trimming removed 2 bases from V and 8 bases from J, with 7 bases in between. From germline, CDR1 is KGHSH and CDR2 LQKENI. The CDR3 nucleotides read TGTGCCAGCTCACCAAGACTGGATGAGCAGTTCTTC. Residues: CASSPRLDEQFF.

This clonotype was counted between two and nine times. The CDR3 region is CASSQAPLTYEQYF. In DNA form, the CDR3 reads TGCGCCAGCAGCCAAGCCCCGTTGACCTACGAGCAGTACTTC. The chain employs TRBV4-3 and TRBJ2-7; D call uncertain. Germline lookup yields CDR1 LGHNA and CDR2 YSLEER. The ends were cut back, 1 base at V and 2 bases at J, with 9 bases in the middle. The CDR3 runs to 14 residues.

This clonotype has a count of ten or more. CDR3 protein: CASSVDSPDTGELFF. CDR3 DNA: TGTGCCAGCAGTGTTGACAGCCCCGACACCGGGGAGCTGTTTTTT. This chain links TRBV2 with TRBJ2-2; weak D call: TRBD1 (5 bases). V was cut by 4 bases and J by 3 bases, with 12 bases left in between. The CDR3 length is 15 residues. Germline V gene lookup returns CDR1 SNHLY and CDR2 FYNNEI.

This clonotype has ten or more counts. The J gene is TRBJ1-4, the V gene TRBV12-3 or TRBV12-4; TRBD1 matches at 10 bases. The CDR3 loop spans 15 amino acids. Trimming took 4 bases from V and 4 from J; bases not matched to a gene: 3. CDR3 bases: TGTGCCAGCAGTTCAGGACAGGGGGTTAATGAAAAACTGTTTTTT. It translates to CASSSGQGVNEKLFF.

This clonotype was detected ten times or more. This chain joins TRBV6-5 and TRBJ2-5, with unresolved D. V gave up 0 bases and J gave up 13 bases, with 15 bases separating them. CDR1 MNHEY and CDR2 SVGAGI come from the germline V gene. CDR3 length: 13 residues. The CDR3 nucleotides read TGTGCCAGCAGTTACTCGACGTACTTTCGTCTGTACTTC. This encodes CASSYSTYFRLYF.

This chain joins TRBV11-2 and TRBJ2-7; TRBD1 is a possible D gene (5 bases). The CDR3 spans 13 residues. V dropped 0 bases and J dropped 3 bases, with 6 bases sitting between them. Germline values: CDR1 SGHAT, CDR2 FQNNGV. CDR3 nucleotides: TGTGCCAGCAGCTTAGATGACAGCTACGAGCAGTACTTC. This translates into CASSLDDSYEQYF.

This clonotype showed up just a few times. In DNA, the CDR3 is TGCGCCAGCAGCTTAGGACAGGGGGCCCAAGAGACCCAGTACTTC. Translation: CASSLGQGAQETQYF. J is TRBJ2-5 and V is TRBV5-1; 11 bases match TRBD1. This CDR3 comprises 15 residues. Trimming cost V 2 bases and J 1 base; bases outside gene matches: 1. From germline, CDR1 is SGHRS and CDR2 YFSETQ.

This clonotype showed up many times. The V and J genes are TRBV7-9 and TRBJ2-3, with 14 positions matching TRBD2. V shed 4 bases, J shed 0 bases, and the junction held 12 bases outside the gene matches. Germline lookup yields CDR1 SEHNR and CDR2 FQNEAQ (reference sequence). This CDR3 spans 20 amino acids. CDR3 coding DNA: TGTGCCAGCAGCTCGATTCCGGGACTAGCGGGAGCCCCTAGCACAGATACGCAGTATTTT. Translated, it gives CASSSIPGLAGAPSTDTQYF.

The rearrangement links TRBV19 to TRBJ2-2; perhaps TRBD1 as D (6 bases). The ends were cut back, 4 bases at V and 5 bases at J, with 17 bases in the middle. The CDR3 runs 16 residues. Germline values: CDR1 LNHDA, CDR2 SQIVND (reference sequence). CDR3 sequence (DNA): TGTGCCAGTAGTAATTTGTATAGGGGGAAGACCGGGGAGCTGTTTTTT. Amino acid sequence: CASSNLYRGKTGELFF.

This clonotype has ten or more counts. This chain joins TRBV2 and TRBJ2-1, with D uncertain. Per germline, CDR1 SNHLY and CDR2 FYNNEI. The V end lost 8 bases, the J end lost 0 bases, and 8 bases lay between the germline ends. The CDR3 is 13 residues long. Written as DNA, the CDR3 is TGTGCCAGCCAAAAGAGCTCCTACAATGAGCAGTTCTTC. Its protein is CASQKSSYNEQFF.

The genes are TRBV6-5 and TRBJ2-7; 7 bases agree with TRBD2. Germline V gene lookup returns CDR1 MNHEY and CDR2 SVGAGI. This CDR3 has 14 amino acids. V was pared by 0 bases and J by 3 bases, with 2 bases of the junction left unmatched. CDR3 bases: TGTGCCAGCAGTTACTCGGGACTAAACTACGAGCAGTACTTC. It is translated as CASSYSGLNYEQYF.